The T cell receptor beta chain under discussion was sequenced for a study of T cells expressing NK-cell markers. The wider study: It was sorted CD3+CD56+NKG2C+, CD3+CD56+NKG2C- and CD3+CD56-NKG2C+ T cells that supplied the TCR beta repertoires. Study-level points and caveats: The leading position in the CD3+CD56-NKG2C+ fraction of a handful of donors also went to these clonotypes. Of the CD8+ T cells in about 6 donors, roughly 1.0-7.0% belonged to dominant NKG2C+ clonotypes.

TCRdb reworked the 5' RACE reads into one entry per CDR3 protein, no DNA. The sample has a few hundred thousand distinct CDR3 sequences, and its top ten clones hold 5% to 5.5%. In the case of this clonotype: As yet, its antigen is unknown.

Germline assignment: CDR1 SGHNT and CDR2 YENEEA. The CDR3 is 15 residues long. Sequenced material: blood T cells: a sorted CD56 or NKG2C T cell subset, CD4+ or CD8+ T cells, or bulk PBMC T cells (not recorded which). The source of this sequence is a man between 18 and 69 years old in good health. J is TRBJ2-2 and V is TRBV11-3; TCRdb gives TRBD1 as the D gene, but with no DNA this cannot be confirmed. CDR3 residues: CASSLRTGGSGELFF. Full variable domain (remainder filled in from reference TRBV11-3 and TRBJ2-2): EAGVVQSPRYKIIEKKQPVAFWCNPISGHNTLYWYLQNLGQGPELLIRYENEEAVDDSQLPKDRFSAERLKGVDSTLKIQPAELGDSAVYLCASSLRTGGSGELFFGEGSRLTVL.